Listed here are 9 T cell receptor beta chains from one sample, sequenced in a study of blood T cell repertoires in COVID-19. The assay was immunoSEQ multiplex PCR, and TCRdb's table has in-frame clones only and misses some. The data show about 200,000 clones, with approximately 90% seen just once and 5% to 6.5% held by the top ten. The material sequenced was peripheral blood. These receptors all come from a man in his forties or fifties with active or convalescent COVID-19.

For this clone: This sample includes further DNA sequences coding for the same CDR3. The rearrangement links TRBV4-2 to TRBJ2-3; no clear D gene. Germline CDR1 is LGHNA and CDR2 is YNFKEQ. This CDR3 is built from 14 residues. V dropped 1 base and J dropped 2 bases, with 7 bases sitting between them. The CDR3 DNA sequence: TGTGCCAGCAGCCAAGCTGAGATCACAGATACGCAGTATTTT. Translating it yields CASSQAEITDTQYF.

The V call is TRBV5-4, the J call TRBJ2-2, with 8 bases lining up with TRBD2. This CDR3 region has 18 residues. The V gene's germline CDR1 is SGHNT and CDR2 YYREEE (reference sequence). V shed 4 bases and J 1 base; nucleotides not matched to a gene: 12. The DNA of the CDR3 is TGTGCCAGCAGCGGTACTAGCGGAACCTATCAGAACACCGGGGAGCTGTTTTTT. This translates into CASSGTSGTYQNTGELFF.

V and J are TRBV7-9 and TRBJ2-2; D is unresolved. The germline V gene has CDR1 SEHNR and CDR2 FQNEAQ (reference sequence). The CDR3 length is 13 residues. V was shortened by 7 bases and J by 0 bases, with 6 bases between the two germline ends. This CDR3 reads CASTDSNTGELFF. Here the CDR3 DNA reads TGTGCCAGCACCGACTCGAACACCGGGGAGCTGTTTTTT.

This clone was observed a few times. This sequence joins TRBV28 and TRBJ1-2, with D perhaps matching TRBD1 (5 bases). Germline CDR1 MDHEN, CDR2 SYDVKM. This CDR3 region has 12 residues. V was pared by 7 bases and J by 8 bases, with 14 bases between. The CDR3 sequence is CASTSGVVGYTF. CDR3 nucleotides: TGTGCCAGCACCTCGGGGGTTGTGGGCTACACCTTC.

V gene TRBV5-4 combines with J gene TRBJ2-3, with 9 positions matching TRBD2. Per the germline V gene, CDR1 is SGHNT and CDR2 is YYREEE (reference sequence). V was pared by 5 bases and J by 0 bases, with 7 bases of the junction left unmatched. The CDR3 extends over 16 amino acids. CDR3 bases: TGTGCCAGCAGTTCGATAGCGGGAGCTAGCACAGATACGCAGTATTTT. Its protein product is CASSSIAGASTDTQYF.

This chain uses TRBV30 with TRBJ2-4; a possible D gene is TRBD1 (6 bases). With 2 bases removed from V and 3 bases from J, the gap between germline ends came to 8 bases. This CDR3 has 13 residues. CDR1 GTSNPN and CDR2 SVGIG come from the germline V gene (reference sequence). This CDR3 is CAWSRTVKNIQYF. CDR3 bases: TGTGCCTGGAGTAGGACAGTCAAAAACATTCAGTACTTC.

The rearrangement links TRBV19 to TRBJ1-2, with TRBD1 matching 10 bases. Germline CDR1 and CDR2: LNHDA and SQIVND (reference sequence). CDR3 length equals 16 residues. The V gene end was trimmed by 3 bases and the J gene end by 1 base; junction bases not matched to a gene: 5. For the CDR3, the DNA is TGTGCCAGTAGTATGGGACAGGGGAGTTTTAACTATGGCTACACCTTC. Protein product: CASSMGQGSFNYGYTF.

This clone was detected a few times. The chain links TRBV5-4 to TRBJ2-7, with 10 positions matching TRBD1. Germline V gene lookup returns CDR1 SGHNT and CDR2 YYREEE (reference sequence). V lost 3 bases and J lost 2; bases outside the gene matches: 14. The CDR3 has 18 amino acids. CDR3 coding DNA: TGTGCCAGCAGCTCCGGGACAGGGGTACGACAGAGAGCCTACGAGCAGTACTTC. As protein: CASSSGTGVRQRAYEQYF.

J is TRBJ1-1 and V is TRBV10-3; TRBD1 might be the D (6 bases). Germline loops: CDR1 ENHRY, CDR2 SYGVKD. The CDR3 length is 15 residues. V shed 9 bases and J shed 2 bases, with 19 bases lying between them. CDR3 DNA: TGTGCCATTCGGGGCAGCGGGGGGGCAAACACTGAAGCTTTCTTT. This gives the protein CAIRGSGGANTEAFF.